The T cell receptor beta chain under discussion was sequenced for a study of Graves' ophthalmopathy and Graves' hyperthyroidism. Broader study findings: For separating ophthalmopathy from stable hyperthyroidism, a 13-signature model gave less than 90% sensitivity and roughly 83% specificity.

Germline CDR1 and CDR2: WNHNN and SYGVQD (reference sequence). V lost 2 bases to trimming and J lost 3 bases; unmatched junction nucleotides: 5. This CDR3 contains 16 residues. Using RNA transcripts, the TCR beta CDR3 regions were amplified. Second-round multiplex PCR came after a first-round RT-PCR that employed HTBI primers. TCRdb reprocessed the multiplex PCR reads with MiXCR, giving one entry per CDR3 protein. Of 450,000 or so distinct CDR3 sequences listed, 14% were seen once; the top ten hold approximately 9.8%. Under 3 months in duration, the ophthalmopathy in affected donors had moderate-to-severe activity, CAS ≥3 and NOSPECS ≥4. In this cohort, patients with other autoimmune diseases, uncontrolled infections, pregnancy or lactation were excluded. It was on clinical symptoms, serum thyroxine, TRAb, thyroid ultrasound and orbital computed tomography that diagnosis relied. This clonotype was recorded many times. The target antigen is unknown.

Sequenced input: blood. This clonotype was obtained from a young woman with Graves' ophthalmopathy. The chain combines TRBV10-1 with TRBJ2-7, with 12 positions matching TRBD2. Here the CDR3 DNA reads TGCGCCAGCAGTGAGGGGCCGGGACTAGCGGGCTACGAGCAGTACTTC. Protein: CASSEGPGLAGYEQYF.